A selection of T cell receptor beta chains follows, all from one sample in a study of identical twins. MiXCR, applied by TCRdb to the 5' RACE reads, yields one record per CDR3 protein. The data show hundreds of thousands of distinct CDR3 sequences, roughly 6% seen once. The sample comprised naive T cells sorted from blood. These receptors were obtained from a man aged 18 to 30 in good health. Both conserved end residues are part of each CDR3. The size entry is marked missing in some rows and otherwise reads once, few, many or a size class.

clone_size: NA; v_call: TRBV9; cdr3_aa: CASSPDAGFLGTEAFF
clone_size: few; v_call: TRBV4-3; cdr3_aa: CASASGRDSYEQYF
clone_size: NA; v_call: TRBV6-6; cdr3_aa: CASSYGRAEYF
clone_size: many; v_call: TRBV20-1; cdr3_aa: CSARVPAGVNRDTDTQYF
clone_size: NA; v_call: TRBV5-1; cdr3_aa: CASSREQQNTEAFF
clone_size: many; v_call: TRBV27; cdr3_aa: CASSRTGFWKYF
clone_size: many; v_call: TRBV27; cdr3_aa: CASRTGANVLTF
clone_size: many; v_call: TRBV5-1; cdr3_aa: CASSLNRERSTDTQYF
clone_size: many; v_call: TRBV28; cdr3_aa: CASSLPREREGSEQFF
clone_size: many; v_call: TRBV5-1; cdr3_aa: CASSPTRGRVNTEAFF
clone_size: few; v_call: TRBV20-1; cdr3_aa: CSARDPGAPTGELFF
clone_size: NA; v_call: TRBV7-6; cdr3_aa: CASSLALQGDGYTF
clone_size: NA; v_call: TRBV18; cdr3_aa: CASSPRPTTMNTEAFF
clone_size: NA; v_call: TRBV28; cdr3_aa: CASTESYSNQPQHF
clone_size: few; v_call: TRBV25-1; cdr3_aa: CASSDLGAGGSEQFF
clone_size: NA; v_call: TRBV9; cdr3_aa: CASSVNPAGGYVSGEQYF
clone_size: few; v_call: TRBV7-2; cdr3_aa: CASSLSRAQAYEQYF